The 26 T cell receptor beta chains below were found in one sample sequenced in a study of control samples from healthy donors and cancer patients. Produced via immunoSEQ multiplex PCR; TCRdb's table is partial and in-frame only. The sample lists around 130,000 clones, 70% to 90% seen once, with almost 40% in the top ten. The specimen was blood. The origin of the receptors is a man aged 50 to 60 in good health.

V gene TRBV6-4 combines with J gene TRBJ2-7; 10 bases line up with TRBD1. CDR3 length equals 16 residues. The germline gives CDR1 MRHNA, CDR2 SNTAGT. Trimming removed 8 bases from V and 1 base from J; junction bases left unmatched: 11. DNA of the CDR3: TGTGCCAGCGGGGACGGACAGGGGGATTCTTCCTACGAGCAGTACTTC. Its protein is CASGDGQGDSSYEQYF.

V is TRBV7-8 and J is TRBJ1-5; no firm D call. Trimming stripped 2 bases from V and 3 bases from J, with 8 bases between. Germline V lookup: CDR1 SGHVS, CDR2 FQNEAQ. The CDR3 loop spans 14 amino acids. The CDR3 loop is CASSLTQTNQPQHF. CDR3 bases: TGTGCCAGCAGCTTAACCCAGACCAATCAGCCCCAGCATTTT.

J is TRBJ2-7 and V is TRBV6-5; 12 nucleotides agree with TRBD2. Trimming removed 6 bases from V and 6 bases from J; junction bases left unmatched: 3. Germline V gene sequence: CDR1 MNHEY, CDR2 SVGAGI. This CDR3 spans 13 amino acids. The CDR3 protein is CASRTSGGGEQYF. The DNA for the CDR3 is TGTGCCAGCAGGACTAGCGGGGGCGGCGAGCAGTACTTC.

The chain joins TRBV6-5 to TRBJ2-3, with 9 positions matching TRBD2. Germline loops: CDR1 MNHEY, CDR2 SVGAGI. Losses at the gene ends were 8 bases for V and 0 bases for J; bases not matched to a gene: 6. This CDR3 contains 15 residues. The CDR3 sequence: CASVAGGFSTDTQYF. The DNA for the CDR3 is TGTGCCAGCGTTGCGGGGGGGTTTAGCACAGATACGCAGTATTTT.

This clone was found once. The chain links TRBV30 to TRBJ1-6; maybe TRBD1 (6 bases). Germline lookup yields CDR1 GTSNPN and CDR2 SVGIG (reference sequence). The length of the CDR3 is 14 residues. V was clipped by 3 bases and J by 9 bases, with 15 bases between them. The CDR3 coding sequence is TGTGCCTGGAGCGTGAAGGGGGAGGCTTCACCCCTCCACTTT. As protein: CAWSVKGEASPLHF.

V gene TRBV27 combines with J gene TRBJ2-7; D is uncertain. CDR3 length equals 13 residues. Germline V gives CDR1 MNHEY, CDR2 SMNVEV (reference sequence). With 4 bases removed from V and 6 bases from J, the gap between germline ends came to 13 bases. The CDR3 sequence is CASSSLKVGEQYF. CDR3 bases: TGTGCCAGCAGTTCCCTCAAGGTCGGCGAGCAGTACTTC.

This clone was observed a handful of times. This chain links TRBV12-3 or TRBV12-4 with TRBJ1-1; D uncertain. The V end was cut by 8 bases, the J end by 1 base, with 8 bases between. The CDR3 has 12 amino acids. CDR3 nucleotide sequence: TGTGCCAGCCCGGGTTGGAACACTGAAGCTTTCTTT. Translating gives CASPGWNTEAFF.

The chain is built from TRBV6-5 and TRBJ1-1; D is undetermined. Germline CDR1 MNHEY, CDR2 SVGAGI. V dropped 3 bases and J dropped 4 bases, with 6 bases sitting between them. This CDR3 spans 12 amino acids. CDR3: CASSYKGTEAFF. As DNA, the CDR3 is TGTGCCAGCAGTTATAAGGGCACTGAAGCTTTCTTT.

This chain connects TRBV6-4 to TRBJ2-3, with TRBD2 as a possible D gene (5 bases). V was pared by 4 bases and J by 0 bases, with 11 bases between. The CDR3 is 15 amino acids. The germline CDR1 and CDR2 sequences are MRHNA and SNTAGT. The CDR3 DNA follows: TGTGCCAGCAGTGTCCAGGACTCAAGCACAGATACGCAGTATTTT. It yields the protein CASSVQDSSTDTQYF.

DNA of the CDR3: TGTGCCAGCAGTCGGACTAGCGGGGGACCCTACAATGAGCAGTTCTTC. Encoded protein: CASSRTSGGPYNEQFF. This chain connects TRBV6-2 or TRBV6-3 to TRBJ2-1; 13 bases agree with TRBD2. Germline trimming cut 5 bases from V and 2 bases from J; bases unmatched to any gene: 3. The germline V gene encodes CDR1 MNHEY and CDR2 SVGEGT. This CDR3 has 16 residues.

The chain has TRBV6-5 and TRBJ1-2, with D perhaps matching TRBD1 (6 bases). Trimming removed 6 bases from V and 6 bases from J, with 11 bases in between. The CDR3 runs to 12 residues. CDR1 and CDR2 from the germline V gene are MNHEY and SVGAGI. For the CDR3, the DNA is TGTGCCAGCAGAATCCCAGGGGATGGCTACACCTTC. As protein: CASRIPGDGYTF.

This chain links TRBV6-5 with TRBJ1-2, with D unclear. CDR3 length: 14 residues. Trimming removed 5 bases at V and 8 bases at J, with 18 bases between. The germline V gene encodes CDR1 MNHEY and CDR2 SVGAGI. The CDR3 region has the DNA TGTGCCAGCAGTACCCCCCAGCGGGGTGGGGGCTACACCTTC. Amino acids: CASSTPQRGGGYTF.

The chain recombines TRBV27 with TRBJ1-6, with 8 bases aligning to TRBD1. The CDR3 totals 15 residues. Germline V CDR1 and CDR2: MNHEY, SMNVEV (reference sequence). V lost 6 bases to trimming and J lost 5 bases; unmatched junction nucleotides: 6. The CDR3: CASRYQGADNSPLHF. As DNA, the CDR3 is TGTGCCAGCAGGTACCAGGGGGCAGATAATTCACCCCTCCACTTT.

The chain joins TRBV7-9 to TRBJ1-6; TRBD1 might be the D (6 bases). The CDR3 has 16 amino acids. Germline lookup yields CDR1 SEHNR and CDR2 FQNEAQ (reference sequence). V lost 6 bases, J lost 2 bases, and 14 bases lay in between. CDR3 residues: CASRGSQGAYNSPLHF. The DNA of the CDR3 is TGTGCCAGCAGGGGTTCACAGGGTGCCTATAATTCACCCCTCCACTTT.

This chain joins TRBV9 and TRBJ2-7; D not resolved. The CDR3 length is 13 residues. The ends were cut back, 1 base at V and 3 bases at J, with 8 bases in the middle. CDR1 is SGDLS, CDR2 YYNGEE, per germline. In DNA form, the CDR3 reads TGTGCCAGCAGCGTAATGGCAGGCTACGAGCAGTACTTC. Its translation: CASSVMAGYEQYF.

The rearrangement links TRBV6-5 to TRBJ2-7; 9 bases agree with TRBD1. Germline CDR1 reads MNHEY; CDR2 reads SVGAGI. The length of the CDR3 is 14 residues. The V segment lost 4 bases and the J segment 4 bases; nucleotides outside the gene matches: 5. The CDR3 DNA follows: TGTGCCAGCAGTTTGCCGGGACAGGGATACGAGCAGTACTTC. The encoded protein is CASSLPGQGYEQYF.

The chain carries TRBV5-1 and TRBJ1-1; D gene uncertain. Germline V CDR1 and CDR2: SGHRS, YFSETQ. This CDR3 has 15 residues. Between the trimmed V and J ends, which lost 1 base and 2 bases, there was a span of 12 bases. CDR3 DNA: TGCGCCAGCAGCTTGAAAGGCCCGAAAAACACTGAAGCTTTCTTT. Encoded protein: CASSLKGPKNTEAFF.

This chain connects TRBV7-2 to TRBJ2-7; D is unresolved. This CDR3 is built from 13 residues. V dropped 4 bases and J dropped 1 base, with 8 bases sitting between them. Germline CDR1 is SGHTA and CDR2 is FQGNSA. The CDR3 DNA reads as TGTGCCAGCAGCTCCCCCGCTTCCTACGAGCAGTACTTC. This translates into CASSSPASYEQYF.

The CDR3 nucleotides are TGTGCCAGCAGCTTGATGTTACGAGATACGCAGTATTTT. It is translated as CASSLMLRDTQYF. V and J are TRBV5-4 and TRBJ2-3; D not certain. Germline V gives CDR1 SGHNT, CDR2 YYREEE (reference sequence). This CDR3 spans 13 amino acids. V lost 1 base to trimming and J lost 5 bases, with 8 bases between them.

The genes are TRBV7-2 and TRBJ1-2; D call uncertain. In germline, CDR1 is SGHTA, CDR2 FQGNSA. This CDR3 spans 14 amino acids. The V end was cut by 5 bases, the J end by 4 bases, with 14 bases between. CDR3 region: CASSPYTISYGYTF. Written as DNA, the CDR3 is TGTGCCAGCAGCCCCTACACCATAAGCTATGGCTACACCTTC.

The rearrangement joins TRBV10-3 to TRBJ1-2, with 8 bases fitting TRBD1. The CDR3 is made up of 14 amino acids. Germline V CDR1 and CDR2: ENHRY, SYGVKD. V was pared by 5 bases and J by 0 bases, with 2 bases of the junction left unmatched. The CDR3 DNA is TGTGCCATCAGTCAGGGGGCTACTAACTATGGCTACACCTTC. It specifies CAISQGATNYGYTF.

V is TRBV10-3 and J is TRBJ2-1; TRBD2 is a possible D gene (5 bases). The CDR3 contains 16 residues. The germline V gene encodes CDR1 ENHRY and CDR2 SYGVKD. Trimming shortened V by 7 bases and J by 0 bases, and 16 bases separated the two germline ends. CDR3 residues: CAITADFSSSYNEQFF. The CDR3 DNA reads TGTGCCATCACTGCGGACTTCTCTAGCTCCTACAATGAGCAGTTCTTC.

V and J are TRBV9 and TRBJ1-1; 7 nucleotides agree with TRBD1. The CDR3 is 16 amino acids. The germline V gene has CDR1 SGDLS and CDR2 YYNGEE. V was pared by 0 bases and J by 8 bases, with 13 bases of the junction left unmatched. The CDR3 region is CASSVGRPGQPAEAFF. The CDR3 DNA sequence: TGTGCCAGCAGCGTAGGTCGACCGGGACAGCCGGCGGAAGCTTTCTTT.

The chain joins TRBV6-5 to TRBJ2-1; tentative D call: TRBD2 (6 bases). CDR1 and CDR2 (germline): MNHEY, SVGAGI. The germline V and J ends were trimmed by 0 bases and 3 bases, with 12 bases remaining between them. CDR3 length: 16 amino acids. The CDR3 protein is CASSYSLSGLYNEQFF. The CDR3 DNA reads TGTGCCAGCAGTTACTCGTTGAGCGGGCTCTACAATGAGCAGTTCTTC.

The chain carries TRBV2 and TRBJ1-6, with D unclear. The CDR3 totals 15 residues. Trimming removed 2 bases at V and 0 bases at J, with 5 bases between. CDR1 is SNHLY, CDR2 FYNNEI, per germline. The CDR3 bases are TGTGCCAGCAGTGAAACAGTCTCCTATAATTCACCCCTCCACTTT. Its protein product is CASSETVSYNSPLHF.

The rearrangement uses TRBV6-1 and TRBJ1-1; possible D gene TRBD1, 6 bases. The CDR3 consists of 14 residues. V was clipped by 5 bases and J by 1 base, with 11 bases between them. Germline values: CDR1 MNHNS, CDR2 SASEGT. The CDR3, as DNA: TGTGCCAGCAGTCACCCGGACAGGAACACTGAAGCTTTCTTT. Protein product: CASSHPDRNTEAFF.